A single sample gave rise to the 13 T cell receptor beta chains below, sequenced in a study of vaccination effects on CD4 cells after COVID-19. The assay was immunoSEQ multiplex PCR, and TCRdb's table has in-frame clones only and misses some. This table holds about 34,000 clones, approximately 77% found once. These receptors have no known antigen. Following an approximately ten-day culture, CD4+ T cells were purified. Confirmation by PCR established that the person had SARS-CoV-2 infection between March and December 2020. It was two doses of either the BNT162b2 or mRNA-1273 vaccine that participants received. Specimen: CD4+ T cells from PBMCs cultured without peptide, collected after COVID-19 vaccination. These receptors were taken from a human donor who had a prior SARS-CoV-2 infection.

This chain links TRBV9 with TRBJ1-4; 7 bases align to TRBD1. Per germline, CDR1 SGDLS and CDR2 YYNGEE. The V segment lost 0 bases and the J segment 5 bases; nucleotides outside the gene matches: 4. There are 15 residues in the CDR3. For the CDR3, the DNA is TGTGCCAGCAGCGTAGGGGACAGATGGAATGAAAAACTGTTTTTT. Protein sequence: CASSVGDRWNEKLFF.

The V and J genes are TRBV5-1 and TRBJ1-4; tentatively, D is TRBD1 (6 bases). V was cut by 4 bases and J by 0 bases, with 10 bases left in between. CDR1 SGHRS and CDR2 YFSETQ come from the germline V gene. The CDR3 has 15 residues. The CDR3 region has the DNA TGCGCCAGCAGCGGGGAGGGGGCAACTAATGAAAAACTGTTTTTT. Amino acid sequence: CASSGEGATNEKLFF.

The V gene is TRBV3-1 (or the pseudogene TRBV3-2), the J gene TRBJ2-5; 7 bases match TRBD1. CDR3 length equals 17 residues. Germline CDR1 and CDR2: LGHDT and YNNKEL (reference sequence). V lost 2 bases, J lost 6 bases, and 15 bases stayed unmatched. CDR3 DNA: TGTGCCAGCAGCCAACCCCCAGGGGGAATTGCCCAGAAGACCCAGTACTTC. Its protein is CASSQPPGGIAQKTQYF.

The J gene is TRBJ2-3, the V gene TRBV6-5; 7 bases align to TRBD2. CDR3 length: 16 residues. CDR1 is MNHEY, CDR2 SVGAGI, per germline. V shed 2 bases and J 5 bases; nucleotides not matched to a gene: 10. The CDR3 DNA follows: TGTGCCAGCAGTTACCTGGGGGAGGGCCTTGAAGATACGCAGTATTTT. Translated, it gives CASSYLGEGLEDTQYF.

This clone was detected only once. The genes are TRBV5-4 and TRBJ2-6, with 7 nucleotides matching TRBD1. The CDR3 runs 15 residues. Germline CDR1 and CDR2: SGHNT and YYREEE (reference sequence). Trimming removed 4 bases from V and 4 bases from J; junction bases left unmatched: 5. CDR3 in DNA: TGTGCCAGCAGCCCGACAGGGTCGGGGGCCAACGTCCTGACTTTC. This translates into CASSPTGSGANVLTF.

This chain uses TRBV3-1 (or the pseudogene TRBV3-2) with TRBJ2-2; no reliable D call. Trimming cost V 0 bases and J 3 bases, with 17 bases left between them. The CDR3 has 18 residues. The germline V gene encodes CDR1 LGHDT and CDR2 YNNKEL (reference sequence). Here the CDR3 DNA reads TGTGCCAGCAGCCAAGATTCGGGTTCTACTCGACACACCGGGGAGCTGTTTTTT. Translation: CASSQDSGSTRHTGELFF.

The V call is TRBV9, the J call TRBJ1-3; 8 nucleotides align to TRBD1. Germline lookup yields CDR1 SGDLS and CDR2 YYNGEE. Germline trimming cut 3 bases from V and 2 bases from J; bases unmatched to any gene: 10. The CDR3 is made up of 17 amino acids. CDR3 sequence: CASSGRRQGIAGNTIYF. The CDR3 nucleotides read TGTGCCAGCAGCGGACGCCGACAGGGGATCGCTGGAAACACCATATATTTT.

The V gene is TRBV20-1, the J gene TRBJ2-5; 8 bases agree with TRBD1. This CDR3 contains 13 residues. CDR1 and CDR2 (germline): DFQATT, SNEGSKA (reference sequence). Unmatched junction bases numbered 3, after V lost 3 bases and J lost 3 bases. CDR3 in DNA: TGCAGTGCTAGTCCAGGGGGCAAAGAGACCCAGTACTTC. Translating gives CSASPGGKETQYF.

V and J are TRBV18 and TRBJ2-3; D remains unclear. This CDR3 contains 13 residues. Germline V gives CDR1 KGHSH, CDR2 LQKENI. Deletions cut 5 bases from V and 9 bases from J, with 15 bases between. The CDR3 protein is CASSSPSTDTQYF. DNA of the CDR3: TGTGCCAGCTCATCTCCCAGCACCGACACGCAGTATTTT. The whole variable domain, remainder taken from reference TRBV18 and TRBJ2-3, is NAGVMQNPRHLVRRRGQEARLRCSPMKGHSHVYWYRQLPEEGLKFMVYLQKENIIDESGMPKERFSAEFPKEGPSILRIQQVVRGDSAAYFCASSSPSTDTQYFGPGTRLTVL.

V usage is TRBV13 and J usage is TRBJ1-4; D unresolved. Trimming took off 0 bases at V and 4 bases at J, with 9 bases between the two ends. In germline, CDR1 is PRHDT, CDR2 FYEKMQ (reference sequence). The CDR3 runs to 15 residues. The CDR3 is CASSLGQGHNEKLFF. The CDR3 DNA reads as TGTGCCAGCAGCTTAGGCCAAGGCCATAATGAAAAACTGTTTTTT.

The chain is built from TRBV7-8 and TRBJ1-1; tentative D call: TRBD1 (6 bases). Germline assignment: CDR1 SGHVS and CDR2 FQNEAQ. The CDR3 consists of 14 residues. V was cut by 5 bases and J by 3 bases, with 13 bases left in between. CDR3: CASSLIGGDTEAFF. DNA for the CDR3: TGTGCCAGCAGCCTCATAGGGGGTGACACTGAAGCTTTCTTT.

This clone was recorded once. The chain carries TRBV4-2 and TRBJ2-7; 7 bases map to TRBD2. CDR3 length: 17 amino acids. The V and J ends lost 0 bases and 3 bases, in that order; junction bases with no gene match: 11. Germline assignment: CDR1 LGHNA and CDR2 YNFKEQ. The CDR3 sequence is CASSQEFTWEGLYEQYF. The CDR3, as DNA: TGTGCCAGCAGCCAAGAATTTACGTGGGAGGGCCTCTACGAGCAGTACTTC.

This chain connects TRBV7-2 to TRBJ1-2; 7 bases are shared with TRBD1. V was pared by 3 bases and J by 4 bases, with 8 bases of the junction left unmatched. Germline CDR1 is SGHTA and CDR2 is FQGNSA. This CDR3 contains 15 residues. The CDR3 coding sequence is TGTGCCAGCAGCTTCGGGGTAGGACAGGTCTATGGCTACACCTTC. Its translation: CASSFGVGQVYGYTF.